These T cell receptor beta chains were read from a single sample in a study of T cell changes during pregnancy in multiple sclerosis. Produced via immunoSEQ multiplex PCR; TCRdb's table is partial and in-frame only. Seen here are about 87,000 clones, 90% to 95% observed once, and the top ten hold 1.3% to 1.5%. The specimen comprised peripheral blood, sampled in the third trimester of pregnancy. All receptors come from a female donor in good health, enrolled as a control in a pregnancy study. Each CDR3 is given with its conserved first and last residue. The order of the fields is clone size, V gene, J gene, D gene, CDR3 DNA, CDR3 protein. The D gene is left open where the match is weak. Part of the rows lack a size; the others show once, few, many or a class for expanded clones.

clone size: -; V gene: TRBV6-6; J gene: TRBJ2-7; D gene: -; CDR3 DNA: TGTGCCAGCAGCTTTGGACACCTATTCTACGAGCAGTACTTC; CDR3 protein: CASSFGHLFYEQYF
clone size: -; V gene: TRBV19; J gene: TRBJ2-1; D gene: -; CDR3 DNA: TGTGCCAGTAGTATAGATCAGGACGGGAGCAGCTACAATGAGCAGTTCTTC; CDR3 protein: CASSIDQDGSSYNEQFF
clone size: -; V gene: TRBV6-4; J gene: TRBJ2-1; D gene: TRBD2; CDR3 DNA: TGTGCCAGCAGTGTGTGGGAGGGAGTCTACAATGAGCAGTTCTTC; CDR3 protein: CASSVWEGVYNEQFF
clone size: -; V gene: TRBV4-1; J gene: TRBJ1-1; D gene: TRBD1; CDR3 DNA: TGCGCCAGCAGCCAAGATATTGCAGGGGGCACTGAAGCTTTCTTT; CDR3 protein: CASSQDIAGGTEAFF
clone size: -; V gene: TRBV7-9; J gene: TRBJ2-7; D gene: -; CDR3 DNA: TGTGCCAGCAGCTCGACAGTCCACGGCTTTCTCTACGAGCAGTACTTC; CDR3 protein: CASSSTVHGFLYEQYF
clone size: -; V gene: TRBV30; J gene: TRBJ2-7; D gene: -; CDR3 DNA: TGTGCCTGGAGCCAATCTAGGTTTGAGCAGTACTTC; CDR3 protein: CAWSQSRFEQYF
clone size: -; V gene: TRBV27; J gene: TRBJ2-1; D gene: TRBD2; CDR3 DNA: TGTGCCAGCAGTAACCGGGACGGGGGGGCATACAATGAGCAGTTCTTC; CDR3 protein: CASSNRDGGAYNEQFF
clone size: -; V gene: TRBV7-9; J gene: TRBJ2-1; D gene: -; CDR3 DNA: TGTGCCAGCAGCTCTCACAATGAGCAGTTCTTC; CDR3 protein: CASSSHNEQFF
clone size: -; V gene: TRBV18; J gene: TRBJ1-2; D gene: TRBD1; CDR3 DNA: TGTGCCAGCTCACCACCGGACAGGGACTATGGCTACACCTTC; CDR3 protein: CASSPPDRDYGYTF
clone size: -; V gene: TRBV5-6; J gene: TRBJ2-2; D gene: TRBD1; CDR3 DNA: TGTGCCAGCAGCCCGAAGACAGGGTCCCACACCGGGGAGCTGTTTTTT; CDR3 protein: CASSPKTGSHTGELFF
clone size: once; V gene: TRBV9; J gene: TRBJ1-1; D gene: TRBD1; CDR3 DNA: TGTGCCAGCACCCCACTGACAGGGGCGTTTTACACTGAAGCTTTCTTT; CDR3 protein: CASTPLTGAFYTEAFF
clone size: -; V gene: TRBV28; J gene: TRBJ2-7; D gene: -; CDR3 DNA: TGTGCCAGCAGTTCCCTTAACTACGAGCAGTACTTC; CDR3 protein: CASSSLNYEQYF
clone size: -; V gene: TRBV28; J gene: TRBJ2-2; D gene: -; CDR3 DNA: TGTGCCAGCAGCACACCTAGTGGCAACACCGGGGAGCTGTTTTTT; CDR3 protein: CASSTPSGNTGELFF
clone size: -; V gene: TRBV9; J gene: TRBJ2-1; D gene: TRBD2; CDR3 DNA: TGTGCCAGCAGCTCCGGGACTAGCGGGATTGGTGAGCAGTTCTTC; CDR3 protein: CASSSGTSGIGEQFF
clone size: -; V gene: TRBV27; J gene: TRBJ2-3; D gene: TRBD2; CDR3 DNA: TGTGCCAGCGAAAGGAGCGGGAGAGGCACAGATACGCAGTATTTT; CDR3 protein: CASERSGRGTDTQYF
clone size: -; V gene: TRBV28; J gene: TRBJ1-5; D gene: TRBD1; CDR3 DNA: TGTGCCAGCAGTTTACGAGGGGGCTCGGTCTCGGGGCAGCCCCAGCATTTT; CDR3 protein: CASSLRGGSVSGQPQHF
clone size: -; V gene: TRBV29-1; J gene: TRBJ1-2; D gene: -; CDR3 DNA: TGCAGCGTTACCACGGACATAGTCTATGGCTACACCTTC; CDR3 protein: CSVTTDIVYGYTF
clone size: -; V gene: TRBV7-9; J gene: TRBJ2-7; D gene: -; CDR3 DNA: TGTGCCAGCAGCTTACAGGCCAACTCCTACGAGCAGTACTTC; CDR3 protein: CASSLQANSYEQYF
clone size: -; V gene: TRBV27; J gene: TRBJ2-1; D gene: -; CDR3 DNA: TGTGCCAGGGGAATACCAGGAGCGGACAATGAGCAGTTCTTC; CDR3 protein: CARGIPGADNEQFF
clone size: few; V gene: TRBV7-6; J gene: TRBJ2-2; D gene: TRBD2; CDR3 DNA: TGTGCCAGCAGCTTAGGGCATTGGACTAGCGGGAGGGGAGAGAACACCGGGGAGCTGTTTTTT; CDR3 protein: CASSLGHWTSGRGENTGELFF
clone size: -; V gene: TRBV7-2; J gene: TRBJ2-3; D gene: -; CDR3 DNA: TGTGCCAGCAGCTATGGACTCTATGCGGATACGCAGTATTTT; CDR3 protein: CASSYGLYADTQYF
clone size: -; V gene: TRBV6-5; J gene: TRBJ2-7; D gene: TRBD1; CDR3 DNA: TGTGCCAGCAGTTGGACAGGGCAGTACGAGCAGTACTTC; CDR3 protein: CASSWTGQYEQYF
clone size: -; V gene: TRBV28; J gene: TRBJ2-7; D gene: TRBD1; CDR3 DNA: TGTGCCAGCAGTTTAGGGACAGGGGTCAAGTACGAGCAGTACTTC; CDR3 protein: CASSLGTGVKYEQYF
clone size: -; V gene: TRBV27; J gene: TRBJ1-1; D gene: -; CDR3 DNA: TGTGCCAGCAGTTTATGGGGCCCAAACACTGAAGCTTTCTTT; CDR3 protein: CASSLWGPNTEAFF
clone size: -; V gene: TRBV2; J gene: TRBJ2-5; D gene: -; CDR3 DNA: TGTGCCAGCAGTGGGATGACTAACCAAGAGACCCAGTACTTC; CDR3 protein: CASSGMTNQETQYF
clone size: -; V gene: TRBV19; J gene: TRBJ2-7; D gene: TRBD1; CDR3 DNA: TGTGCCAGTAGTATACGACAGGGGGCGCGGACCTACGAGCAGTACTTC; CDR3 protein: CASSIRQGARTYEQYF
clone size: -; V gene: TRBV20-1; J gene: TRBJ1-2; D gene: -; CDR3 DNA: TGCAGTGCTAGCCGTGTTATCTTC; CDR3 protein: CSASRVIF
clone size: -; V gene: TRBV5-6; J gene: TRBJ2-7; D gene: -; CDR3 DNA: TGTGCCAGCAGCTTGGGCTGGGAGGACGAGCAGTACTTC; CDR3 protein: CASSLGWEDEQYF
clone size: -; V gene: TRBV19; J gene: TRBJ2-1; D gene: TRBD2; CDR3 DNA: TGTGCCAGTAGTAGCGGAGCGGGAGTCGCTGAGCAGTTCTTC; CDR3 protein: CASSSGAGVAEQFF
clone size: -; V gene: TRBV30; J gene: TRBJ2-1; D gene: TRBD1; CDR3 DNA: TGTGCCTGGAACCGGGACAGTCACAATGAGCAGTTCTTC; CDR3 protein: CAWNRDSHNEQFF
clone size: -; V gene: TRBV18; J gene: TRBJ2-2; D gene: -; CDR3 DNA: TGTGCCAGCTCGCCTCGTTCGGGGTTGGGCACCGGGGAGCTGTTTTTT; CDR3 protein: CASSPRSGLGTGELFF
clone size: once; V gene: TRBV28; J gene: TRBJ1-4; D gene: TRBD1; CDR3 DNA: TGTGCCAGCAGTTTATTTTGGAGGGACAGCCTTAATGAAAAACTGTTTTTT; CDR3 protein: CASSLFWRDSLNEKLFF
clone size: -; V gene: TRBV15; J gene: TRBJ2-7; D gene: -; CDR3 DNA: TGTGCCACCAGCAGAGGATCCGGTTACGAGCAGTACTTC; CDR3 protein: CATSRGSGYEQYF
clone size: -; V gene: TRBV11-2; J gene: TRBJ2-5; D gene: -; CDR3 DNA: TGTGCCAGCTCTACAGGTTTAAAAGAGACCCAGTACTTC; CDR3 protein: CASSTGLKETQYF
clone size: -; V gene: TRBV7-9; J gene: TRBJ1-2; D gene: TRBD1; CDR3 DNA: TGTGCCAGCAGTGGGGGACAGGAGAATGGCTACACCTTC; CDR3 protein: CASSGGQENGYTF
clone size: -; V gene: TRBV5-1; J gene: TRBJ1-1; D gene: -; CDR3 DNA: TGCGCCAGCAGCTTGGGCGGGAACACTGAAGCTTTCTTT; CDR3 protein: CASSLGGNTEAFF